This T cell receptor beta chain comes out of a study of blood T cell repertoires in COVID-19. Study details: Acute-phase and convalescent COVID-19 samples originated in the United States, Italy and Spain.

Assay used: immunoSEQ multiplex PCR; TCRdb lists only in-frame clones, some missing. The sample yields 200,000 to 300,000 clones, approximately 83% seen once. Looked up from germline, CDR1 is SGHVS and CDR2 is FQNEAQ. The CDR3 is 17 amino acids. With V trimmed by 1 base and J by 4 bases, 9 bases remained unmatched. This TCR was sampled from a man at least 80 years old with acute or convalescent COVID-19. Source material: peripheral blood. The rearrangement links TRBV7-8 to TRBJ2-4; TRBD1 agrees at 8 bases. The CDR3 bases are TGTGCCAGCAGCTTAGGGATGACAGGGGAATGGAAAAACATTCAGTACTTC. Its protein product is CASSLGMTGEWKNIQYF.